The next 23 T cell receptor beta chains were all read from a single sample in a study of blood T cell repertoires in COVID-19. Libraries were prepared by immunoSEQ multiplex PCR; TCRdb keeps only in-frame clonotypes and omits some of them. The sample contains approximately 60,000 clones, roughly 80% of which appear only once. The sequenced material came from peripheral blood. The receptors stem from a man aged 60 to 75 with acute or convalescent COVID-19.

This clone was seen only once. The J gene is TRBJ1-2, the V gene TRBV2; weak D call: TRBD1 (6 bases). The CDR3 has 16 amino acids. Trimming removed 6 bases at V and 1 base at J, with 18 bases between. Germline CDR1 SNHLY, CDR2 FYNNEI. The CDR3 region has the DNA TGTGCCAGCAGGGCCGGCGGGGGGGGCCTTAACTATGGCTACACCTTC. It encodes CASRAGGGGLNYGYTF. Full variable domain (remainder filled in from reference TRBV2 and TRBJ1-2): EPEVTQTPSHQVTQMGQEVILRCVPISNHLYFYWYRQILGQKVEFLVSFYNNEISEKSEIFDDQFSVERPDGSNFTLKIRSTKLEDSAMYFCASRAGGGGLNYGYTFGSGTRLTVV.

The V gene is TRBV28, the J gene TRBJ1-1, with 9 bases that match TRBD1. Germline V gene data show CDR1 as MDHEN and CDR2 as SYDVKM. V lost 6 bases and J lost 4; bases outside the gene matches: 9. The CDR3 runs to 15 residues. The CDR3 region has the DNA TGTGCCAGCAGGACCGGGGACAGGGTAGTCACTGAAGCTTTCTTT. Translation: CASRTGDRVVTEAFF.

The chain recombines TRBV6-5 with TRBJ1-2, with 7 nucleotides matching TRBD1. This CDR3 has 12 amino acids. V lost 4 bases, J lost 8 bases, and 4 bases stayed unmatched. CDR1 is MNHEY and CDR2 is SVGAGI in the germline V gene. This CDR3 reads CASSSTGRGYTF. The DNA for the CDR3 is TGTGCCAGCAGTTCGACAGGGCGCGGCTACACCTTC.

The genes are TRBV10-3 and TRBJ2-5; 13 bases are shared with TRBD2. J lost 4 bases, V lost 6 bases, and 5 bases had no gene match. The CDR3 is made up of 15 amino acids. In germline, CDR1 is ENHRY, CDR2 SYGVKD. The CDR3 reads CAISQRTSGGETQYF. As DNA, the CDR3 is TGTGCCATCAGCCAAAGGACTAGCGGGGGAGAGACCCAGTACTTC.

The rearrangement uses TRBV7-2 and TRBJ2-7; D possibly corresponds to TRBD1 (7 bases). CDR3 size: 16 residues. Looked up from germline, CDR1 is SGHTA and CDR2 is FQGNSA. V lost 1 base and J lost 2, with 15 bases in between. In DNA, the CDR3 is TGTGCCAGCAGCTTAGAGGGGGGACAGACTGCCTACGAGCAGTACTTC. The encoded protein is CASSLEGGQTAYEQYF.

The CDR3 is CAWSPNPILSGGLADTQYF. CDR3 sequence (DNA): TGTGCCTGGAGTCCAAACCCCATTCTCAGCGGGGGGCTGGCAGATACGCAGTATTTT. J is TRBJ2-3 and V is TRBV30; the match to TRBD2 covers 9 bases. The germline V gene encodes CDR1 GTSNPN and CDR2 SVGIG (reference sequence). CDR3 size: 19 residues. J lost 4 bases, V lost 2 bases, and 19 bases had no gene match.

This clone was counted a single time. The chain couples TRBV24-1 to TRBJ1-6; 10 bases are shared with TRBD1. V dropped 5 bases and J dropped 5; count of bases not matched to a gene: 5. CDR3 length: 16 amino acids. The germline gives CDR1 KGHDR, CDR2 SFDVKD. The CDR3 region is CATSAGDRGDNSPLHF. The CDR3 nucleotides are TGTGCCACCAGTGCCGGGGACAGGGGCGATAATTCACCCCTCCACTTT.

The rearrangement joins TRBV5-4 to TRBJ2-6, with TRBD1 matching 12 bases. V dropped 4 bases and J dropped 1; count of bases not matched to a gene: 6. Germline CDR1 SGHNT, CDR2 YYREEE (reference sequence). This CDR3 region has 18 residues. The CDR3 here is CASSPGTGGASGANVLTF. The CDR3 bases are TGTGCCAGCAGCCCCGGGACAGGGGGCGCGTCTGGGGCCAACGTCCTGACTTTC.

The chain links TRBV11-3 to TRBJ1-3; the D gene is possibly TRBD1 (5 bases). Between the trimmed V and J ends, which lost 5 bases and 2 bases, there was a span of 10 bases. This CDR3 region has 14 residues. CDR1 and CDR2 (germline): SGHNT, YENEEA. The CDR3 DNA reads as TGTGCCAGCAGCGCGCAGGGTACTGGAAACACCATATATTTT. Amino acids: CASSAQGTGNTIYF.

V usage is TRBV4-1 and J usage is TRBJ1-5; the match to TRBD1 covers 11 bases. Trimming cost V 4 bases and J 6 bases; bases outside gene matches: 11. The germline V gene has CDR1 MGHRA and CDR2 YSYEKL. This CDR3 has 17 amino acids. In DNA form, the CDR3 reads TGCGCCAGCAGCCGCGTCCCGGGACAGGGGGTGGGTCAGCCCCAGCATTTT. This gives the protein CASSRVPGQGVGQPQHF.

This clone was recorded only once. CDR3: CSVVRDTQYF. The CDR3 nucleotides are TGCAGCGTTGTTAGAGATACGCAGTATTTT. The gene calls are TRBV29-1 and TRBJ2-3; D is unresolved. The CDR3 extends over 10 amino acids. Trimming stripped 4 bases from V and 5 bases from J, with 4 bases between. Per germline, CDR1 SQVTM and CDR2 ANQGSEA.

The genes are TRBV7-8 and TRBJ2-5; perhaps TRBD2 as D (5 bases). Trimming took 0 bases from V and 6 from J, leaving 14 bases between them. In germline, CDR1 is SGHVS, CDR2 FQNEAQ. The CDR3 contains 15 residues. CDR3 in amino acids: CASSLAGSFVKTQYF. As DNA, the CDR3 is TGTGCCAGCAGCTTAGCGGGGAGTTTCGTGAAGACCCAGTACTTC.

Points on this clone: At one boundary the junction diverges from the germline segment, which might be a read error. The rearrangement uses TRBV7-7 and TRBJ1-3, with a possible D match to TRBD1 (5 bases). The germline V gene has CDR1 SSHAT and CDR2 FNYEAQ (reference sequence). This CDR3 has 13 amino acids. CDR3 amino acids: CASSQQAGNTIYF. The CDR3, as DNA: TGTGCTAGCAGCCAACAGGCGGGGAACACCATATATTTT.

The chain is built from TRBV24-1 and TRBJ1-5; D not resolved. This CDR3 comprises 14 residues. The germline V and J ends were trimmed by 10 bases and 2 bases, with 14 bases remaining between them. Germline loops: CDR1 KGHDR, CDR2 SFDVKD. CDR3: CATQGWEGNQPQHF. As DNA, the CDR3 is TGTGCCACGCAAGGCTGGGAGGGCAATCAGCCCCAGCATTTT.

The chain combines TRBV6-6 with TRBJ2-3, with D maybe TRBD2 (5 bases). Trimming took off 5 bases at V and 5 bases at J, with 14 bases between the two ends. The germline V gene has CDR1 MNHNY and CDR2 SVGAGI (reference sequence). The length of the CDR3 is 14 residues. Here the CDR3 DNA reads TGTGCCAGCAGTCGCCCCTCTGAGGGAGATACGCAGTATTTT. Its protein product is CASSRPSEGDTQYF.

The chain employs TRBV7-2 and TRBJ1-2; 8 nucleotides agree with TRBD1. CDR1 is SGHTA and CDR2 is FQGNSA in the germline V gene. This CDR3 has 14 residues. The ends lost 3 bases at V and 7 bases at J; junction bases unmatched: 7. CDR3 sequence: CASSLDRVDGGYTF. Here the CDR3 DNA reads TGTGCCAGCAGCTTGGACAGGGTTGACGGTGGCTACACCTTC.

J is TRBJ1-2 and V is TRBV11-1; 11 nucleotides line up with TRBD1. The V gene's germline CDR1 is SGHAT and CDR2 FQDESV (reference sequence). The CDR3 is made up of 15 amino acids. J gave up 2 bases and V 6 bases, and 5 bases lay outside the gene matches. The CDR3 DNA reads TGTGCCAGCAGACAGGACAGGGGGCAGAACTATGGCTACACCTTC. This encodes CASRQDRGQNYGYTF. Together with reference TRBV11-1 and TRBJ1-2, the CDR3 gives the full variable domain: EAEVAQSPRYKITEKSQAVAFWCDPISGHATLYWYRQILGQGPELLVQFQDESVVDDSQLPKDRFSAERLKGVDSTLKIQPAELGDSAMYLCASRQDRGQNYGYTFGSGTRLTVV.

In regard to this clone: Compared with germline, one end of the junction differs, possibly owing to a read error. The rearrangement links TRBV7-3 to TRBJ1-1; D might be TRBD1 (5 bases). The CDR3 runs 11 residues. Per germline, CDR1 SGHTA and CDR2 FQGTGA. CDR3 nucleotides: TGTGCCAGCCCCCTGGAGGGGACGAGCTGGTTT. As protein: CASPLEGTSWF.

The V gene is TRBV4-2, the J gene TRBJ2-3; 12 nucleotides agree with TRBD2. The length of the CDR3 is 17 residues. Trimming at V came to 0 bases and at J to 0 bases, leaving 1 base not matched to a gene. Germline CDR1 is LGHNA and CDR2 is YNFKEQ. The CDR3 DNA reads TGTGCCAGCAGCCAAGAAGGGACTAGCGGGAGCACAGATACGCAGTATTTT. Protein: CASSQEGTSGSTDTQYF.

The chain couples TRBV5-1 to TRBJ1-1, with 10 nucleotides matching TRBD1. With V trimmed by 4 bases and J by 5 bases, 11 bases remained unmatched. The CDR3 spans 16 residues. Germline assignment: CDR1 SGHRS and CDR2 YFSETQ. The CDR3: CASSQGDRGRLTEAFF. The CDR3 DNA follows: TGCGCCAGCAGCCAGGGAGACAGGGGGCGTTTGACTGAAGCTTTCTTT.

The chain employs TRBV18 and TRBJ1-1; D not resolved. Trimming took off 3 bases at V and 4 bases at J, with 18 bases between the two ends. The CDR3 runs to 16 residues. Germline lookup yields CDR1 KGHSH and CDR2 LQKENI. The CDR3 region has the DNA TGTGCCAGCTCACCGGTAATGAGGGCCGCGGGCACTGAAGCTTTCTTT. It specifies CASSPVMRAAGTEAFF. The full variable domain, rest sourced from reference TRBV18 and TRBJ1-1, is NAGVMQNPRHLVRRRGQEARLRCSPMKGHSHVYWYRQLPEEGLKFMVYLQKENIIDESGMPKERFSAEFPKEGPSILRIQQVVRGDSAAYFCASSPVMRAAGTEAFFGQGTRLTVV.

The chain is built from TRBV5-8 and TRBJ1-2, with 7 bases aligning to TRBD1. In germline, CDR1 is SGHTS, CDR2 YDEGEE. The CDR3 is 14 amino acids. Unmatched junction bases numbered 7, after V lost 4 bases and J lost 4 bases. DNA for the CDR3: TGTGCCAGCAGCCGCCGGACAGGTTTCTATGGCTACACCTTC. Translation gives CASSRRTGFYGYTF.

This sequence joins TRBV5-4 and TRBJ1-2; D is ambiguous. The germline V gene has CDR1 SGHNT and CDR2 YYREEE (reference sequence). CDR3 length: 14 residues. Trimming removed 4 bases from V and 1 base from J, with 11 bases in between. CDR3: CASSPPPGNYGYTF. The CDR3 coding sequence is TGTGCCAGCAGCCCGCCTCCGGGTAACTATGGCTACACCTTC.